One T cell receptor (beta chain) is described in this entry. Its antigen remains unidentified. The sample is drawn from a study of a mutant IDH1 vaccine in newly diagnosed glioma. On the study more broadly: Of the patients given treatment, approximately 62% were male and around 38% were female, and a mean age of around 38 years was recorded. Most patients had received both radiotherapy and temozolomide, the prior options being radiotherapy, temozolomide, or both.

Time point: baseline, week 1 (first vaccination visit). Treatment described: pre-vaccination baseline after standard-of-care therapy. Every donor had a new WHO grade 3 or 4 astrocytoma that was IDH1-mutant, with loss of nuclear ATRX. Overall study findings and caveats: The study observed vaccine-induced immune responses in 90% to 95% of patients.

The assay was immunoSEQ multiplex PCR, and TCRdb's table has in-frame clones only and misses some. In the table there are about 88,000 clones, 82% of which are singletons. Trimming removed 3 bases at V and 5 bases at J, with 13 bases between. The CDR3 length is 14 residues. Germline V gene data show CDR1 as LNHNV and CDR2 as YYDKDF (reference sequence). V is TRBV15 and J is TRBJ2-5; D is unclear. Sequencing was performed on PBMCs, taken from a glioma patient treated with radiotherapy, temozolomide or both. The clonotype originates from a man in his forties or fifties with glioma. Some clones in this sample may be carry-over from other donors' samples. The CDR3 region has the DNA TGTGCCACCAGCAGTCAGGCCCTCGGTGAGACCCAGTACTTC. It codes for CATSSQALGETQYF. Complete variable domain (other parts from reference TRBV15 and TRBJ2-5): DAMVIQNPRYQVTQFGKPVTLSCSQTLNHNVMYWYQQKSSQAPKLLFHYYDKDFNNEADTPDNFQSRRPNTSFCFLDIRSPGLGDTAMYLCATSSQALGETQYFGPGTRLLVL.